This T cell receptor beta chain was found in a study of shared clonotypes between healthy human individuals. Some clones are missing from TCRdb's copy, which holds only in-frame ones; the method was immunoSEQ multiplex PCR. Here the sample spans some 2 million clones, roughly 95% being singletons. CDR3 length equals 14 residues. The V gene lost 6 bases and the J gene lost 0 bases, with 12 bases spanning the gap. Germline-derived CDR1 and CDR2 are SEHNR and FQNEAQ (reference sequence). This rearrangement joins TRBV7-9 to TRBJ2-7; possibly TRBD2 for D (5 bases). The material sequenced was naive CD4+ T cells sorted from blood. Stated subset: CD45RA+ positively selected. This TCR came from a man aged 18 to 29 in good health. CDR3: CASSQTGYSYEQYF. CDR3 DNA: TGTGCCAGCAGTCAAACGGGGTACTCCTACGAGCAGTACTTC.